The 6 T cell receptor beta chains in this list originate from one sample, sequenced in a study of T cell responses to AZD1222 COVID-19 vaccine. TCRdb keeps only in-frame clones here, not all; method: immunoSEQ multiplex PCR. The table records about 150,000 clones, over 90% of them present only once. Sequenced here: peripheral blood, sampled on day 0 of AZD1222 vaccination. These receptors were taken from an adult in good health.

The chain employs TRBV14 and TRBJ2-7; D is possibly TRBD1 (6 bases). The germline V and J ends were trimmed by 3 bases and 3 bases, with 9 bases remaining between them. The CDR3 covers 13 residues. Per germline, CDR1 SGHDN and CDR2 FVKESK. CDR3 coding DNA: TGTGCCAGCAGCCATCAGGGGTACTACGAGCAGTACTTC. Encoded protein: CASSHQGYYEQYF. The whole variable domain, remainder taken from reference TRBV14 and TRBJ2-7, is EAGVTQFPSHSVIEKGQTVTLRCDPISGHDNLYWYRRVMGKEIKFLLHFVKESKQDESGMPNNRFLAERTGGTYSTLKVQPAELEDSGVYFCASSHQGYYEQYFGPGTRLTVT.

This sequence joins TRBV5-1 and TRBJ1-4; D call uncertain. The V gene's germline CDR1 is SGHRS and CDR2 YFSETQ. The CDR3 totals 14 residues. Between the trimmed V and J ends, which lost 3 bases and 4 bases, there was a span of 10 bases. In DNA form, the CDR3 reads TGCGCCAGCAGCTCGGACGTAGATAATGAAAAACTGTTTTTT. This translates into CASSSDVDNEKLFF. The variable domain in full, with the rest retrieved from reference TRBV5-1 and TRBJ1-4, is KAGVTQTPRYLIKTRGQQVTLSCSPISGHRSVSWYQQTPGQGLQFLFEYFSETQRNKGNFPGRFSGRQFSNSRSEMNVSTLELGDSALYLCASSSDVDNEKLFFGSGTQLSVL.

The chain combines TRBV19 with TRBJ2-4; D gene uncertain. CDR3 length equals 15 residues. Trimming pared 6 bases from V and 0 bases from J, leaving 12 bases between. Germline lookup yields CDR1 LNHDA and CDR2 SQIVND (reference sequence). CDR3 region: CASSPKALAKNIQYF. CDR3 nucleotides: TGTGCCAGTAGCCCCAAGGCCCTAGCCAAAAACATTCAGTACTTC.

V is TRBV6-1 and J is TRBJ1-5, with a tentative D call TRBD1 (6 bases). The CDR3 is 17 residues long. The V and J ends lost 2 bases and 7 bases respectively, with 21 bases between them. From germline, CDR1 is MNHNS and CDR2 SASEGT. The CDR3 sequence: CASSEWAGLEGVQPQHF. In DNA, the CDR3 is TGTGCCAGCAGTGAATGGGCGGGCCTAGAGGGGGTCCAGCCCCAGCATTTT.

In nucleotides, the CDR3 is TGTGCCAGCTCTCCGGGACAGGGAGGTAACACTGAAGCTTTCTTT. This gives the protein CASSPGQGGNTEAFF. The chain recombines TRBV18 with TRBJ1-1; 9 bases agree with TRBD1. The CDR3 is made up of 15 amino acids. V dropped 6 bases and J dropped 2; count of bases not matched to a gene: 7. Germline lookup yields CDR1 KGHSH and CDR2 LQKENI. The whole variable domain, filled in from reference TRBV18 and TRBJ1-1, reads NAGVMQNPRHLVRRRGQEARLRCSPMKGHSHVYWYRQLPEEGLKFMVYLQKENIIDESGMPKERFSAEFPKEGPSILRIQQVVRGDSAAYFCASSPGQGGNTEAFFGQGTRLTVV.

The chain uses TRBV6-5 and TRBJ1-4; 7 bases match TRBD1. This CDR3 spans 13 amino acids. V was pared by 6 bases and J by 10 bases, with 8 bases of the junction left unmatched. From germline, CDR1 is MNHEY and CDR2 SVGAGI. The CDR3 loop is CASRAGGAGKLFF. The CDR3 DNA follows: TGTGCCAGCAGAGCAGGGGGAGCGGGAAAACTGTTTTTT.